This T cell receptor beta chain originates from a study of blood T cell repertoires in COVID-19. Study overall: Researchers got acute and convalescent COVID-19 samples from the United States, Italy and Spain. T cells, B-cell-depleted T cells, or PBMCs supplied cDNA or gDNA.

Losses at the gene ends were 5 bases for V and 5 bases for J; bases not matched to a gene: 3. The germline gives CDR1 MDHEN, CDR2 SYDVKM. This CDR3 is 14 amino acids long. The method was immunoSEQ multiplex PCR; TCRdb's version includes in-frame clones alone and lacks a portion of them. The sample consists of 130,000 to 150,000 clones, roughly 82% of them appearing once. The TCR comes from a man aged 60 to 69 with active or convalescent COVID-19. The chain uses TRBV28 and TRBJ2-4; 10 bases fit TRBD2. Input material: peripheral blood. The CDR3 nucleotides are TGTGCCAGCAGTATACTAGCGGGACAAAACATTCAGTACTTC. Its translation: CASSILAGQNIQYF.